This is a list of T cell receptor beta chains from one sample in a study of T-cell memory formation after mild COVID-19. MiXCR was run by TCRdb on the 5' RACE reads, yielding one entry per CDR3 protein. The sample carries 160,000 or so distinct CDR3 sequences, roughly 31% recorded once. Sequencing was performed on PBMCs or a T cell subset sorted from them (not recorded which). The receptors come from an adult woman who had mild COVID-19 (a few samples of this study predate the infection). Cell type and time point are not known. Both conserved end residues are part of each CDR3. D genes are given only for firm matches. A row's size may be missing; if present it is once, few, many or a size class.

V	D	J	size	DNA	CDR3
TRBV12-3/TRBV12-4	TRBD1	TRBJ1-2	.	TGTGCCAGCAGTTACACAGGGGGCGTCTCTGGCTACACCTTC	CASSYTGGVSGYTF
TRBV25-1	TRBD1	TRBJ1-2	.	TGTGCCAGCAGTGGAACAGGGGAAGCTAACTATGGCTACACCTTC	CASSGTGEANYGYTF
TRBV3-2	.	TRBJ1-2	.	TGTGCCAGCAGCCAAGATGAAGGCAGAAGAAGGTATGGCTACACCTTC	CASSQDEGRRRYGYTF
TRBV7-9	.	TRBJ2-7	.	TGTGCCAGCAGCTACCCTTCCTACGAGCAGTACTTC	CASSYPSYEQYF
TRBV7-2	TRBD2	TRBJ2-3	few	TGTGCCAGCAGCTTAGTGGGACTAGCGGGAGCTGGCGGAACAGATACGCAGTATTTT	CASSLVGLAGAGGTDTQYF
TRBV6-1	TRBD2	TRBJ2-7	few	TGTGCCAGCAGTGGGGAGAGGAACCCCGGACTAGCGGGGGTAAAGTACTTC	CASSGERNPGLAGVKYF
TRBV15	TRBD2	TRBJ2-5	.	TGTGCCACCAGATCCGGGACTAGCGGGGGGAACCTAGAGACCCAGTACTTC	CATRSGTSGGNLETQYF
TRBV7-9	.	TRBJ1-2	.	TGTGCCAGCAGCCGGAGGGGGTATGGCTACACCTTC	CASSRRGYGYTF
TRBV5-1	TRBD2	TRBJ2-3	.	TGCGCCAGCAGCTTGGGACTAGCGGGAGATCATGGTACGCAGTATTTT	CASSLGLAGDHGTQYF
TRBV6-6	TRBD1	TRBJ1-1	few	TGTGCCAGCAGTTCAATAGGACAGGGGGCGGCCACTGAAGCTTTCTTT	CASSSIGQGAATEAFF
TRBV20-1	TRBD1	TRBJ2-7	few	TGCAGTGCTAGAGACAGACGGAAAGACAGGGGGACTTCGGCCGAGCAGTACTTC	CSARDRRKDRGTSAEQYF
TRBV5-1	.	TRBJ1-1	few	TGCGCCAGCAGCTTGGAGGATGGGAGGACTGAAGCTTTCTTT	CASSLEDGRTEAFF
TRBV7-6	.	TRBJ2-5	.	TGTGCCAGCAGCTTCCCCCCGGGAGTCGAGACCCAGTACTTC	CASSFPPGVETQYF
TRBV4-1	.	TRBJ2-3	few	TGCGCCAGCAGCCAAGTCCCAGGGAAAGATACGCAGTATTTT	CASSQVPGKDTQYF
TRBV7-9	.	TRBJ2-7	few	TGTGCCAGCAGCTTAGTAGGGGGCTACGAGCAGTACTTC	CASSLVGGYEQYF
TRBV12-3/TRBV12-4	.	TRBJ2-1	.	TGTGCCAGCAGCACGACTAGGGGCCGATTCAATGAGCAGTTCTTC	CASSTTRGRFNEQFF
TRBV7-2	.	TRBJ2-5	few	TGTGCCAGCAGCTTAGCGACCTCGCAAGAGACCCAGTACTTC	CASSLATSQETQYF
TRBV9	.	TRBJ2-1	many	TGTGCCAGCAGCGTAGGTACAATCACAGGGAATGAGCAGTTCTTC	CASSVGTITGNEQFF
TRBV2	.	TRBJ2-7	few	TGTGCCAGCAGCTCGGGAAGCTACTACGAGCAGTACTTC	CASSSGSYYEQYF
TRBV7-9	.	TRBJ2-2	few	TGTGCCAGCAGCTTAATCAGGCGGCAGGTCACCGGGGAGCTGTTTTTT	CASSLIRRQVTGELFF
TRBV24-1	TRBD2	TRBJ2-1	few	TGTGCCACCAGTGCCTCGGGGGGGAGGGCCTACAATGAGCAGTTCTTC	CATSASGGRAYNEQFF
TRBV29-1	TRBD1	TRBJ2-7	.	TGCAGCGTTGAATTAGTTGGGACAGGGAGTTACGAGCAGTACTTC	CSVELVGTGSYEQYF
TRBV7-2	TRBD1	TRBJ2-7	.	TGTGCCAGCGCTAGACAGGGGGTCTACGAGCAGTACTTC	CASARQGVYEQYF
TRBV9	.	TRBJ1-2	.	TGTGCCAGCTCGAGTATCCATGGCTACACCTTC	CASSSIHGYTF
TRBV7-9	TRBD1	TRBJ2-7	.	TGTGCCAGCAGCTCAGTGACAGGGAAGAACGAGCAGTACTTC	CASSSVTGKNEQYF
TRBV29-1	.	TRBJ2-2	.	TGCAGCGTTGAGAAACGGAACACCGGGGAGCTGTTTTTT	CSVEKRNTGELFF
TRBV4-2	.	TRBJ2-2	.	TGTGCCAGCAGCGACCTCGGGCAGGGGGGGACCGGGGAGCTGTTTTTT	CASSDLGQGGTGELFF
TRBV7-8	TRBD2	TRBJ2-1	.	TGTGCCAGCAGCAGTGAAGCGGGATTCCACAATGAGCAGTTCTTC	CASSSEAGFHNEQFF
TRBV4-3	TRBD1	TRBJ2-2	.	TGCGCCAGCAGTCCTGGACAGGACCGCACCGGGGAGCTGTTTTTT	CASSPGQDRTGELFF
TRBV11-2	TRBD2	TRBJ2-7	few	TGTGCCAGCCGGACTAGCGGTTACGAGCAGTACTTC	CASRTSGYEQYF
TRBV9	.	TRBJ2-3	few	TGTGCCAGCAGCGTAGGGCTACCCACAGATACGCAGTATTTT	CASSVGLPTDTQYF
TRBV6-2/TRBV6-3	TRBD1	TRBJ1-1	few	TGTGCCAGCAGCACTATCTCCCCGGGACAGGGATTAGGGAACACTGAAGCTTTCTTT	CASSTISPGQGLGNTEAFF
TRBV6-1	.	TRBJ1-5	.	TGTGCCAGCAGTACCTATACGGGCCAGGCCTACAATCAGCCCCAGCATTTT	CASSTYTGQAYNQPQHF
TRBV27	TRBD1	TRBJ2-7	few	TGTGCCAGCAGTTTACTCGGGACAGGCTCCTACGAGCAGTACTTC	CASSLLGTGSYEQYF
TRBV2	.	TRBJ2-1	.	TGTGCCAGCAGTGAGTCCCAGCATGAGCAGTTCTTC	CASSESQHEQFF
TRBV28	.	TRBJ2-5	few	TGTGCCAGCAGTTTAAAAGGGACCCCGAAGACCCAGTACTTC	CASSLKGTPKTQYF
TRBV7-9	TRBD1	TRBJ2-3	many	TGTGCCAGCAGCTTAAGGACAGGGGGCACAGATACGCAGTATTTT	CASSLRTGGTDTQYF
TRBV5-1	TRBD1	TRBJ1-2	few	TGCGCCAGCAGCTCCCAGGGGGCGACTAACTATGGCTACACCTTC	CASSSQGATNYGYTF
TRBV12-3/TRBV12-4	.	TRBJ1-1	.	TGTGCCAGCAGTATTACCGGGATTGAAGCTTTCTTT	CASSITGIEAFF
TRBV5-1	TRBD2	TRBJ2-3	.	TGCGCCAGCAGCTTGTGGCTAGCGGACAGCACAGATACGCAGTATTTT	CASSLWLADSTDTQYF